These 24 T cell receptor beta chains originate from one sample sequenced in a study of T-cell memory formation after mild COVID-19. TCRdb re-called the 5' RACE reads through MiXCR, storing one row per CDR3 protein. The sample includes under 450,000 distinct CDR3 sequences, approximately 15% of them seen just once. The sample was PBMCs or a T cell subset sorted from them (not recorded which). The source of these receptors is a man in his late teens or twenties who had mild COVID-19 (a few samples of this study predate the infection). Cell type and time point are not known.

This clonotype appeared a few times. This chain links TRBV7-9 with TRBJ2-2; D is ambiguous. Trimming shortened V by 4 bases and J by 2 bases, and 11 bases separated the two germline ends. Germline loops: CDR1 SEHNR, CDR2 FQNEAQ (reference sequence). This CDR3 comprises 15 residues. The CDR3 loop reads CASSSSGRNTGELFF. CDR3 sequence (DNA): TGTGCCAGCAGCTCCTCGGGCAGAAACACCGGGGAGCTGTTTTTT.

This clonotype came up many times. V usage is TRBV5-1 and J usage is TRBJ1-2, with D perhaps matching TRBD1 (6 bases). Deletions cut 0 bases from V and 3 bases from J, with 12 bases between. This CDR3 is 15 amino acids long. Germline V gene lookup returns CDR1 SGHRS and CDR2 YFSETQ. CDR3 sequence: CASSLAGQSDYGYTF. In nucleotides, the CDR3 is TGCGCCAGCAGCTTGGCCGGACAGTCAGACTATGGCTACACCTTC.

The rearrangement joins TRBV7-9 to TRBJ1-2; D uncertain. Germline V gene data show CDR1 as SEHNR and CDR2 as FQNEAQ (reference sequence). The length of the CDR3 is 13 residues. V lost 10 bases to trimming and J lost 6 bases, with 18 bases between them. In DNA form, the CDR3 reads TGTGCCACCGTCCGGGGAGGCCGGGATGGCTACACCTTC. This translates into CATVRGGRDGYTF.

This clonotype was detected only a few times. The V call is TRBV6-2 or TRBV6-3, the J call TRBJ2-3; 7 nucleotides match TRBD2. The V gene's germline CDR1 is MNHEY and CDR2 SVGEGT. J was trimmed by 2 bases and V by 9 bases; bases with no gene match: 11. This CDR3 spans 15 amino acids. This CDR3 reads CASDYRGDLTDTQYF. CDR3 nucleotides: TGTGCCAGTGATTACCGGGGGGACCTCACAGATACGCAGTATTTT.

This clonotype occurred a few times. This rearrangement joins TRBV19 to TRBJ1-5; 8 positions match TRBD1. There are 14 residues in the CDR3. J lost 2 bases, V lost 5 bases, and 2 bases had no gene match. Germline CDR1 reads LNHDA; CDR2 reads SQIVND (reference sequence). CDR3 sequence: CASSAGQGNQPQHF. The DNA for the CDR3 is TGTGCCAGTAGTGCGGGACAGGGCAATCAGCCCCAGCATTTT.

This clonotype was counted many times. The rearrangement links TRBV5-8 to TRBJ2-5; perhaps TRBD2 as D (5 bases). Trimming took 4 bases from V and 2 from J, leaving 15 bases between them. Germline loops: CDR1 SGHTS, CDR2 YDEGEE. The CDR3 consists of 15 residues. CDR3 sequence (DNA): TGTGCCAGCAGCAAGTCCTCCGGGGATCAAGAGACCCAGTACTTC. Residues: CASSKSSGDQETQYF.

This clonotype was picked up a small number of times. The chain is built from TRBV4-3 and TRBJ2-7; tentatively, D is TRBD2 (6 bases). This CDR3 contains 14 residues. In germline, CDR1 is LGHNA, CDR2 YSLEER. Trimming took 4 bases from V and 2 from J, leaving 12 bases between them. In DNA, the CDR3 is TGCGCCAGCAGCCTGTGGACTAACACCTACGAGCAGTACTTC. Protein: CASSLWTNTYEQYF.

The sample holds a few counts of this clonotype. The rearrangement uses TRBV5-1 and TRBJ1-6; 8 bases match TRBD1. The germline CDR1 and CDR2 sequences are SGHRS and YFSETQ. This CDR3 is built from 19 residues. Trimming cost V 4 bases and J 4 bases; bases outside gene matches: 16. DNA of the CDR3: TGCGCCAGCAGCCGCGACAGGGGCCCCGGGGGTAAATATAATTCACCCCTCCACTTT. Its protein product is CASSRDRGPGGKYNSPLHF.

The count of this clonotype is one. This chain connects TRBV7-8 to TRBJ1-2; no clear D. This CDR3 has 14 amino acids. Germline CDR1 and CDR2: SGHVS and FQNEAQ. Deletions cut 1 base from V and 8 bases from J, with 14 bases between. This CDR3 is CASSLGPVGQGYTF. Here the CDR3 DNA reads TGTGCCAGCAGCTTAGGGCCGGTAGGGCAAGGCTACACCTTC. The complete variable domain, with remaining parts taken from reference TRBV7-8 and TRBJ1-2, reads GAGVSQSPRYKVAKRGQDVALRCDPISGHVSLFWYQQALGQGPEFLTYFQNEAQLDKSGLPSDRFFAERPEGSVSTLKIQRTQQEDSAVYLCASSLGPVGQGYTFGSGTRLTVV.

J is TRBJ1-2 and V is TRBV2, with 7 bases that match TRBD1. This CDR3 has 13 residues. In germline, CDR1 is SNHLY, CDR2 FYNNEI. V gave up 4 bases and J gave up 4 bases; unmatched junction bases: 3. The CDR3 sequence is CASSGDSIYGYTF. CDR3 DNA: TGTGCCAGCAGTGGGGACAGTATCTATGGCTACACCTTC.

This clonotype was recorded many times. The V call is TRBV6-5, the J call TRBJ2-7; TRBD1 matches at 10 bases. The CDR3 runs to 18 residues. V trimming: 0 bases; J trimming: 2 bases; junction bases outside the gene matches: 10. Germline CDR1 is MNHEY and CDR2 is SVGAGI. CDR3 sequence: CASSYSTSAGTGAYEQYF. The CDR3, as DNA: TGTGCCAGCAGTTACTCGACGTCAGCCGGGACAGGGGCCTACGAGCAGTACTTC.

This clonotype was picked up many times. The chain carries TRBV12-3 or TRBV12-4 and TRBJ2-1; no firm D call. The CDR3 loop spans 11 amino acids. Trimming took 6 bases from V and 7 from J, leaving 7 bases between them. In DNA form, the CDR3 reads TGTGCCAGCAGCGACGGTAATGAGCAGTTCTTC. It specifies CASSDGNEQFF.

The chain joins TRBV20-1 to TRBJ2-4, with 7 bases matching TRBD1. The germline V gene has CDR1 DFQATT and CDR2 SNEGSKA (reference sequence). CDR3 size: 14 residues. The V gene end was trimmed by 3 bases and the J gene end by 1 base; junction bases not matched to a gene: 3. CDR3 loop: CSARTGQAKNIQYF. The CDR3 nucleotides are TGCAGTGCTAGGACGGGACAGGCCAAAAACATTCAGTACTTC.

The table lists this clonotype with a few counts. The chain joins TRBV28 to TRBJ2-2; D may be TRBD1 (5 bases). Between the trimmed V and J ends, which lost 5 bases and 6 bases, there was a span of 10 bases. The CDR3 covers 13 residues. Germline-derived CDR1 and CDR2 are MDHEN and SYDVKM. The CDR3 region is CASSARASGELFF. The CDR3 DNA sequence: TGTGCCAGCAGTGCCAGGGCTTCCGGGGAGCTGTTTTTT.

The sample holds a few counts of this clonotype. The rearrangement links TRBV28 to TRBJ1-5; D uncertain. In germline, CDR1 is MDHEN, CDR2 SYDVKM. CDR3 length: 12 residues. Between the trimmed V and J ends, which lost 3 bases and 7 bases, there was a span of 7 bases. Here the CDR3 DNA reads TGTGCCAGCAGTTTGAGAAAGCAGCCCCAGCATTTT. Residues: CASSLRKQPQHF.

This sequence joins TRBV15 and TRBJ2-7; D is uncertain. Germline V gene sequence: CDR1 LNHNV, CDR2 YYDKDF (reference sequence). The length of the CDR3 is 16 residues. V was cut by 1 base and J by 1 base, with 14 bases left in between. This chain's CDR3 is CATSRVYGPTSYEQYF. In DNA form, the CDR3 reads TGTGCCACCAGCAGAGTTTACGGGCCGACATCCTACGAGCAGTACTTC.

The rearrangement joins TRBV5-6 to TRBJ1-1; D may be TRBD1 (5 bases). Looked up from germline, CDR1 is SGHDT and CDR2 is YYEEEE. Trimming cost V 3 bases and J 0 bases, with 9 bases left between them. CDR3 length: 14 amino acids. CDR3 sequence (DNA): TGTGCCAGCAGCTGGGGCAGGGTGAACACTGAAGCTTTCTTT. It translates to CASSWGRVNTEAFF.

This clonotype is a singleton in its sample. The chain carries TRBV11-2 and TRBJ2-7; unclear D gene. The CDR3 loop spans 15 amino acids. V dropped 3 bases and J dropped 0 bases, with 12 bases sitting between them. Germline values: CDR1 SGHAT, CDR2 FQNNGV. CDR3 DNA sequence: TGTGCCAGCAGCTTCAACCACCTAAGCTCCTACGAGCAGTACGTC. This codes for CASSFNHLSSYEQYV.

The chain employs TRBV12-3 or TRBV12-4 and TRBJ2-3; D is perhaps TRBD1 (5 bases). Trimming left V 5 bases short and J 7 bases short, with 10 bases between. There are 12 residues in the CDR3. CDR3 sequence: CASSVRVNTQYF. CDR3 bases: TGTGCCAGCAGTGTCAGGGTAAATACGCAGTATTTT.

This clonotype has only a few counts. Germline is not matched at one junction end, which may reflect a read error. The DNA for the CDR3 is TGTGCCAGCAGTGATTCGGCAGGGCCGAATCGGCCCCAGCATTTT. Protein: CASSDSAGPNRPQHF. The chain employs TRBV25-1 and TRBJ1-5, with D tentatively TRBD1 (5 bases). The germline V gene encodes CDR1 MGHDK and CDR2 SYGVNS. There are 15 residues in the CDR3.

At least ten counts were recorded for this clonotype. This chain links TRBV6-2 or TRBV6-3 with TRBJ2-3; 10 bases map to TRBD2. Germline-derived CDR1 and CDR2 are MNHEY and SVGEGT. After removal of 6 bases from V and 5 bases from J, the junction contained 8 bases not matched to a gene. The CDR3 spans 15 residues. The CDR3 reads CASSRTSGAGDTQYF. The CDR3 DNA sequence: TGTGCCAGCAGCCGAACTAGCGGGGCGGGAGATACGCAGTATTTT.

The sample holds a few counts of this clonotype. The chain recombines TRBV29-1 with TRBJ1-1; D remains unclear. CDR1 is SQVTM and CDR2 is ANQGSEA in the germline V gene. V lost 7 bases and J 0 bases, leaving 15 bases between the germline ends. The CDR3 covers 14 residues. The CDR3 loop reads CSAGLGQLNTEAFF. CDR3 coding DNA: TGCAGCGCCGGACTCGGGCAATTGAACACTGAAGCTTTCTTT.

The gene calls are TRBV7-2 and TRBJ1-6, with 8 bases matching TRBD1. This CDR3 region has 15 residues. The germline CDR1 and CDR2 sequences are SGHTA and FQGNSA. J gave up 4 bases and V 6 bases, and 5 bases lay outside the gene matches. CDR3 DNA: TGTGCCAGCAGGGACAGGGAGAGTTATAATTCACCCCTCCACTTT. Translation: CASRDRESYNSPLHF. Combining the CDR3 with reference TRBV7-2 and TRBJ1-6 gives the whole variable domain GAGVSQSPSNKVTEKGKDVELRCDPISGHTALYWYRQSLGQGLEFLIYFQGNSAPDKSGLPSDRFSAERTGGSVSTLTIQRTQQEDSAVYLCASRDRESYNSPLHFGNGTRLTVT.

The genes are TRBV10-1 and TRBJ2-3, with D unclear. The CDR3 is 13 amino acids. The germline V and J ends were trimmed by 6 bases and 2 bases, with 9 bases remaining between them. CDR1 is WNHNN, CDR2 SYGVQD, per germline (reference sequence). The CDR3 loop reads CASRADFTDTQYF. The CDR3, as DNA: TGCGCCAGCAGGGCAGACTTCACAGATACGCAGTATTTT.